Listed here is a single T cell receptor (beta chain). This sample is drawn from a study of control samples from healthy donors and cancer patients. This CDR3 has 15 residues. Germline V gene data show CDR1 as LNHDA and CDR2 as SQIVND (reference sequence). Trimming took off 5 bases at V and 2 bases at J, with 16 bases between the two ends. Sequenced by immunoSEQ multiplex PCR; TCRdb stores in-frame clones only, minus some. The sample has about 94,000 clones, over 75% seen once. The rearrangement links TRBV19 to TRBJ2-7; D may be TRBD2 (6 bases). Sequenced material: blood. This sequence was found in a woman aged 18-29 years in good health. This chain's CDR3 is CASSPGTPIAYEQYF. CDR3 coding DNA: TGTGCCAGTAGTCCGGGGACTCCAATAGCCTACGAGCAGTACTTC.